This entry concerns a single T cell receptor beta chain. Its specificity is unknown. This record belongs to a study of siplizumab effects on memory and regulatory T cells. Sequencing was performed with immunoSEQ multiplex PCR; in TCRdb, only in-frame clones are kept and a portion is missing. The data show about 110,000 clones, about 90% seen once. The CDR3 contains 15 residues. The germline CDR1 and CDR2 sequences are MNHEY and SVGAGI. With 4 bases clipped from V and 6 bases from J, the junction kept 12 bases outside the gene matches. Whole-study results and caveats: The authors mapped only a minor fraction of alloreactive clones to unstimulated subsets. Greater diversity than memory cells seemed evident in naive T cells, which also appeared to be major alloresponse contributors.

The specimen was Tregs sorted from blood. The clonotype originates from a human donor in good health. V is TRBV6-5 and J is TRBJ2-7, with 7 bases aligning to TRBD1. The CDR3 is CASSSAGTAELEQYF. Written as DNA, the CDR3 is TGTGCCAGCAGTTCGGCAGGGACAGCCGAGCTCGAGCAGTACTTC.